This TCR beta chain was captured in a study of cytomegalovirus exposure and HLA in healthy donors. The CDR3 has 16 residues. The V and J ends lost 0 bases and 1 base, in that order; junction bases with no gene match: 3. Germline assignment: CDR1 LGHNA and CDR2 YNFKEQ. The PCR employed 60 Vbeta primers together with 13 Jbeta primers. Sequencing was performed with immunoSEQ multiplex PCR; in TCRdb, only in-frame clones are kept and a portion is missing. The sample has 150,000 to 200,000 clones; roughly 80% are singletons. This clone was seen a few times. This clonotype was sampled from a woman in her thirties or forties in good health and CMV-seropositive. Sequencing used PBMCs. The rearrangement uses TRBV4-2 and TRBJ2-7; TRBD1 agrees at 10 bases. CDR3 protein: CASSQDGTGVSYEQYF. CDR3 DNA: TGTGCCAGCAGCCAAGATGGGACAGGGGTTTCCTACGAGCAGTACTTC.